One and the same sample provided the 11 T cell receptor beta chains below, sequenced in a study of blood T cell repertoires in COVID-19. Sequenced by immunoSEQ multiplex PCR; TCRdb stores in-frame clones only, minus some. Of about 240,000 clones in the sample, roughly 87% were seen once. The sequencing sample was made of peripheral blood. These receptor sequences come from a man in his 60s who had recovered from COVID-19.

This clone was observed a few times. The V and J genes are TRBV7-2 and TRBJ2-1, with D possibly being TRBD1 (7 bases). The CDR3 length is 17 residues. Between the trimmed V and J ends, which lost 3 bases and 5 bases, there was a span of 20 bases. The germline V gene has CDR1 SGHTA and CDR2 FQGNSA. The CDR3 spells CASSLRGGTAIDNEQFF. CDR3 sequence (DNA): TGTGCCAGCAGCTTGCGAGGGGGGACAGCCATTGACAATGAGCAGTTCTTC.

This clone has only a few counts. This sequence joins TRBV9 and TRBJ1-4, with D possibly being TRBD1 (5 bases). CDR3 size: 12 residues. With 7 bases removed from V and 7 bases from J, the gap between germline ends came to 11 bases. From germline, CDR1 is SGDLS and CDR2 YYNGEE. The CDR3: CASGQNGEKLFF. In DNA form, the CDR3 reads TGTGCCAGCGGACAAAATGGTGAAAAACTGTTTTTT.

This clone was found a few times. The chain recombines TRBV11-2 with TRBJ2-2, with D maybe TRBD2 (6 bases). Trimming shortened V by 3 bases and J by 7 bases, and 12 bases separated the two germline ends. This CDR3 comprises 14 residues. CDR1 SGHAT and CDR2 FQNNGV come from the germline V gene. CDR3 sequence: CASSLAGTYGELFF. The CDR3 coding sequence is TGTGCCAGCAGCTTGGCGGGGACTTACGGGGAGCTGTTTTTT.

This clone was seen only a few times. The chain couples TRBV5-4 to TRBJ2-7, with TRBD2 as a possible D gene (6 bases). The germline V and J ends were trimmed by 0 bases and 4 bases, with 11 bases remaining between them. The germline gives CDR1 SGHNT, CDR2 YYREEE (reference sequence). The CDR3 length is 14 residues. The CDR3: CASSLDGGWYEQYV. The CDR3 DNA reads TGTGCCAGCAGCTTGGATGGGGGGTGGTACGAGCAGTACGTC.

In its sample, this clone was seen a few times. J is TRBJ1-3 and V is TRBV7-2; D is possibly TRBD1 (5 bases). The CDR3 sequence is 14 residues long. CDR1 and CDR2 (germline): SGHTA, FQGNSA. Trimming stripped 1 base from V and 2 bases from J, with 6 bases between. The CDR3 DNA follows: TGTGCCAGCAGCTTAGGCAGGGCTGGAAACACCATATATTTT. Residues: CASSLGRAGNTIYF.

The chain combines TRBV6-5 with TRBJ2-1; D uncertain. This CDR3 is 14 amino acids long. The germline V gene encodes CDR1 MNHEY and CDR2 SVGAGI. Trimming removed 0 bases at V and 4 bases at J, with 7 bases between. The CDR3, as DNA: TGTGCCAGCAGTTACTCGATACAGTACAATGAGCAGTTCTTC. Amino acids: CASSYSIQYNEQFF.

This chain links TRBV19 with TRBJ2-1; D call uncertain. The CDR3 extends over 17 amino acids. Germline CDR1 is LNHDA and CDR2 is SQIVND (reference sequence). The V gene lost 7 bases and the J gene lost 0 bases, with 19 bases spanning the gap. Here the CDR3 reads CASTPGAQWSSYNEQFF. CDR3 DNA sequence: TGTGCCAGTACCCCGGGTGCGCAGTGGAGCTCCTACAATGAGCAGTTCTTC.

This clone has just one count. The chain recombines TRBV27 with TRBJ2-7; TRBD1 aligns across 7 bases. The CDR3 is made up of 16 amino acids. Germline CDR1 reads MNHEY; CDR2 reads SMNVEV (reference sequence). Trimming removed 4 bases from V and 6 bases from J; junction bases left unmatched: 15. The CDR3 coding sequence is TGTGCCAGCAGTTCTATAATCCGGGACAGCTTAGGCGAGCAGTACGTC. Its translation is CASSSIIRDSLGEQYV.

The chain has TRBV9 and TRBJ1-3, with D tentatively TRBD1 (6 bases). CDR1 and CDR2 (germline): SGDLS, YYNGEE. The length of the CDR3 is 17 residues. The ends were cut back, 3 bases at V and 4 bases at J, with 20 bases in the middle. In DNA, the CDR3 is TGTGCCAGCAGCGGCCAGGTCGGTGGGGGCACGGGAAACACCATATATTTT. This codes for CASSGQVGGGTGNTIYF. The whole variable domain, remainder taken from reference TRBV9 and TRBJ1-3, is DSGVTQTPKHLITATGQRVTLRCSPRSGDLSVYWYQQSLDQGLQFLIQYYNGEERAKGNILERFSAQQFPDLHSELNLSSLELGDSALYFCASSGQVGGGTGNTIYFGEGSWLTVV.

The chain employs TRBV30 and TRBJ1-2; D is perhaps TRBD1 (5 bases). The germline V and J ends were trimmed by 5 bases and 4 bases, with 17 bases remaining between them. CDR1 and CDR2 from the germline V gene are GTSNPN and SVGIG (reference sequence). CDR3 length: 14 amino acids. CDR3 in amino acids: CAWERLRRVYGYTF. CDR3 nucleotides: TGTGCCTGGGAGAGGTTGCGCAGGGTCTATGGCTACACCTTC.

The V and J genes are TRBV7-6 and TRBJ2-1; 7 bases are a match to TRBD2. The CDR3 covers 16 residues. V was clipped by 3 bases and J by 4 bases; unmatched bases: 9. Germline CDR1 is SGHVS and CDR2 is FNYEAQ. This chain's CDR3 is CASSFNLGAGYNEQFF. CDR3 nucleotides: TGTGCCAGCAGCTTTAATCTAGGAGCGGGGTACAATGAGCAGTTCTTC.